This TCR beta chain was found in a study of T cell responses to AZD1222 COVID-19 vaccine. Study-level results: Without day 14 samples, only post-peak T cell repertoires were studied. Baseline seropositivity occurred in only six or seven AZD1222 recipients.

Trimming removed 5 bases at V and 5 bases at J, with 10 bases between. Germline CDR1 and CDR2: SNHLY and FYNNEI. There are 13 residues in the CDR3. Clones were read by immunoSEQ multiplex PCR, and TCRdb kept only the in-frame ones, dropping some. The sample has fewer than 200,000 clones, 85% to 95% seen once; the top ten hold about 10%. Details on this clone: Its cognate antigen is unknown.

This TCR was sampled from an adult in good health. The J gene is TRBJ2-1, the V gene TRBV2, with D possibly matching TRBD1 (6 bases). The specimen comprised peripheral blood, sampled on day 0 of AZD1222 vaccination. CDR3: CASSLDRDNEQFF. CDR3 DNA: TGTGCCAGCAGTCTGGACAGAGACAATGAGCAGTTCTTC.